This T cell receptor (beta chain) was identified during a study of T cells in Graves' hyperthyroidism and ophthalmopathy. J lost 1 base, V lost 3 bases, and 2 bases had no gene match. Looked up from germline, CDR1 is SGHRS and CDR2 is YFSETQ. CDR3 length: 16 residues. RNA transcripts yielded amplified TCR beta CDR3 regions. The HTBI set primed first-round TCR CDR3 RT-PCR. Via MiXCR, TCRdb re-called the multiplex PCR reads, giving one row per CDR3 protein. The profile shows a few hundred thousand distinct CDR3 sequences, approximately 18% of them singletons. This clonotype showed up many times. The sequenced material came from blood. This sequence joins TRBV5-1 and TRBJ2-3; 13 nucleotides match TRBD2. The clonotype originates from a man younger than 35 with Graves' ophthalmopathy. CDR3 residues: CASSWGTSGGTDTQYF. The CDR3 bases are TGCGCCAGCAGCTGGGGGACTAGCGGGGGCACAGATACGCAGTATTTT.